Below, 19 T cell receptor beta chains from the same sample are listed, as sequenced in a study of Graves' ophthalmopathy and Graves' hyperthyroidism. The authors amplified TCR beta CDR3 regions from RNA transcripts. After a first-round RT-PCR with HTBI primers, a second-round multiplex PCR was run. TCRdb ran MiXCR on the multiplex PCR reads and lists one entry per CDR3 protein. This table holds approximately 480,000 distinct CDR3 sequences, 13% to 15% found once. Sequences were obtained from blood. These receptors were collected from a woman in her 30s with Graves' ophthalmopathy.

This clonotype was detected ten times or more. The chain carries TRBV11-2 and TRBJ2-2; D call uncertain. This CDR3 is 17 amino acids long. The germline V and J ends were trimmed by 2 bases and 4 bases, with 17 bases remaining between them. The germline CDR1 and CDR2 sequences are SGHAT and FQNNGV. The CDR3 sequence is CASSLSTFITGTGELFF. The CDR3 DNA follows: TGTGCCAGCAGCTTATCAACCTTTATTACTGGCACCGGGGAGCTGTTTTTT.

This clonotype was seen repeatedly, ten times or more. The chain combines TRBV6-2 or TRBV6-3 with TRBJ1-6; D unresolved. Germline V CDR1 and CDR2: MNHEY, SVGEGT. V was trimmed by 8 bases and J by 5 bases, leaving 13 bases between them. The CDR3 has 14 residues. This CDR3 is CASLRGQNNSPLHF. CDR3 DNA sequence: TGTGCCAGCCTTCGAGGGCAGAATAATTCACCCCTCCACTTT.

Worth noting for this clonotype: A much larger clone lies one base from this, so it may be a read error. V is TRBV30 and J is TRBJ2-7; 8 nucleotides match TRBD2. This CDR3 has 13 residues. With V trimmed by 7 bases and J by 6 bases, 11 bases remained unmatched. CDR1 is GTSNPN, CDR2 SVGIG, per germline (reference sequence). In DNA form, the CDR3 reads TGTGCCTCGAGAATAGCGGGGCCCGCCGAGCAGTACTTC. The encoded protein is CASRIAGPAEQYF.

This clonotype was picked up many times. The chain links TRBV2 to TRBJ1-1; 12 bases align to TRBD1. With 7 bases clipped from V and 12 bases from J, the junction kept 12 bases outside the gene matches. Germline V gives CDR1 SNHLY, CDR2 FYNNEI. The length of the CDR3 is 14 residues. The CDR3 here is CASTSRGQGAGTFF. CDR3 DNA: TGTGCCAGCACGTCCCGGGGACAGGGGGCAGGAACTTTCTTT.

This clonotype has ten or more counts. V usage is TRBV11-2 and J usage is TRBJ1-2; D unresolved. The CDR3 consists of 13 residues. The V gene lost 1 base and the J gene lost 4 bases, with 7 bases spanning the gap. CDR1 is SGHAT, CDR2 FQNNGV, per germline. The CDR3 region is CASSLGASYGYTF. DNA for the CDR3: TGTGCCAGCAGCTTAGGGGCCAGCTATGGCTACACCTTC.

The chain is built from TRBV4-1 and TRBJ1-4; D not resolved. Trimming shortened V by 1 base and J by 7 bases, and 13 bases separated the two germline ends. The CDR3 totals 15 residues. Germline V gives CDR1 MGHRA, CDR2 YSYEKL. The CDR3 reads CASSQVRAWGEKLFF. The CDR3 DNA reads TGCGCCAGCAGCCAAGTAAGGGCATGGGGTGAAAAACTGTTTTTT.

The V and J genes are TRBV28 and TRBJ2-7; the D gene could be TRBD1 or TRBD2 (5 bases each). The V and J ends lost 3 bases and 13 bases respectively, with 22 bases between them. The CDR3 has 14 residues. CDR1 MDHEN and CDR2 SYDVKM come from the germline V gene. CDR3 loop: CASSLRGRGLRRYF. In DNA, the CDR3 is TGTGCCAGCAGTTTGAGGGGACGAGGGTTACGACGTTACTTC.

This clonotype was seen repeatedly, ten times or more. V gene TRBV6-2 or TRBV6-3 combines with J gene TRBJ1-5; the D is unclear. The germline V gene encodes CDR1 MNHEY and CDR2 SVGEGT. Trimming cost V 2 bases and J 7 bases, with 6 bases left between them. CDR3 length equals 12 residues. The CDR3 DNA follows: TGTGCCAGCAGTTACCCTCAACAGCCCCAGCATTTT. It specifies CASSYPQQPQHF.

Comment on this clonotype: A much more abundant neighbour one base away suggests this may be a read error. The chain recombines TRBV2 with TRBJ2-2; 7 nucleotides line up with TRBD1. CDR3 length: 14 residues. CDR1 is SNHLY, CDR2 FYNNEI, per germline. This CDR3 is CASRWTGNTGELVF. The CDR3 DNA is TGTGCCAGCAGATGGACAGGAAACACCGGGGAGCTGGTTTTT.

This clonotype was found many times. The chain has TRBV10-2 and TRBJ1-6; possibly TRBD1 for D (5 bases). Trimming took 3 bases from V and 4 from J, leaving 10 bases between them. The CDR3 spans 15 residues. The germline V gene has CDR1 WSHSY and CDR2 SAAADI. For the CDR3, the DNA is TGCGCCAGCAGTGATTTTGGGGGGTATAATTCACCCCTCCACTTT. Amino acids: CASSDFGGYNSPLHF.

This chain joins TRBV6-1 and TRBJ1-1, with D perhaps matching TRBD1 (5 bases). CDR1 MNHNS and CDR2 SASEGT come from the germline V gene. The V and J ends lost 0 bases and 4 bases respectively, with 12 bases between them. The CDR3 is made up of 15 amino acids. The CDR3 DNA is TGTGCCAGCAGTGAAGCGATCGAGGGGTCCACTGAAGCTTTCTTT. Translating it yields CASSEAIEGSTEAFF.

The table lists this clonotype with many counts. The chain carries TRBV27 and TRBJ1-6; D is possibly TRBD1 (6 bases). CDR3 length equals 16 residues. V was cut by 7 bases and J by 1 base, with 14 bases left in between. From germline, CDR1 is MNHEY and CDR2 SMNVEV (reference sequence). The CDR3 coding sequence is TGTGCCAGCACGACACAGGGTAGTTCCTATAATTCACCCCTCCACTTT. Protein sequence: CASTTQGSSYNSPLHF.

This clonotype appeared many times. The V call is TRBV19, the J call TRBJ2-7; TRBD1 is a possible D gene (5 bases). Trimming pared 3 bases from V and 7 bases from J, leaving 13 bases between. The germline CDR1 and CDR2 sequences are LNHDA and SQIVND (reference sequence). The length of the CDR3 is 13 residues. CDR3 amino acids: CASSIGPRAEQYF. As DNA, the CDR3 is TGTGCCAGTAGTATTGGGCCCAGGGCTGAGCAGTACTTC.

This clonotype was counted ten times or more. J is TRBJ1-1 and V is TRBV28; 7 bases are a match to TRBD1. The CDR3 runs 14 residues. The V segment lost 6 bases and the J segment 2 bases; nucleotides outside the gene matches: 6. The germline CDR1 and CDR2 sequences are MDHEN and SYDVKM. This chain's CDR3 is CASRGTAANTEAFF. As DNA, the CDR3 is TGTGCCAGCAGGGGGACAGCGGCCAACACTGAAGCTTTCTTT.

Ten or more counts support this clonotype. This chain connects TRBV2 to TRBJ1-2; the D gene is possibly TRBD1 (5 bases). The CDR3 length is 15 residues. From germline, CDR1 is SNHLY and CDR2 FYNNEI. Deletions cut 2 bases from V and 4 bases from J, with 14 bases between. CDR3 residues: CASSERQGGGYGYTF. CDR3 bases: TGTGCCAGCAGTGAACGCCAGGGTGGGGGCTATGGCTACACCTTC.

This sequence joins TRBV20-1 and TRBJ2-7, with 12 bases aligning to TRBD2. The germline V gene has CDR1 DFQATT and CDR2 SNEGSKA (reference sequence). V shed 5 bases and J 2 bases; nucleotides not matched to a gene: 13. CDR3 length: 17 residues. As DNA, the CDR3 is TGCAGTGCTTCCCGGACTAGCGGGGCCCCCCCACCCTACGAGCAGTACTTC. Translated: CSASRTSGAPPPYEQYF.

This clonotype was observed at least ten times. The gene calls are TRBV9 and TRBJ1-6; D gene unclear. V lost 4 bases and J 7 bases, leaving 9 bases between the germline ends. Germline V gene data show CDR1 as SGDLS and CDR2 as YYNGEE. This CDR3 comprises 13 residues. The CDR3 spells CASSNYRNSPLHF. The CDR3 coding sequence is TGTGCCAGCAGCAACTACCGGAATTCACCCCTCCACTTT.

This clonotype was recorded many times. This chain joins TRBV6-1 and TRBJ2-3, with a tentative D call TRBD2 (6 bases). V was trimmed by 7 bases and J by 0 bases, leaving 11 bases between them. The germline gives CDR1 MNHNS, CDR2 SASEGT. The CDR3 has 14 amino acids. For the CDR3, the DNA is TGTGCCAGCAACAAGGGGACTAGCACAGATACGCAGTATTTT. This translates into CASNKGTSTDTQYF.

Worth noting for this clonotype: Being one base from a much bigger clone, this may be a read error. V gene TRBV6-1 combines with J gene TRBJ2-7; D is unresolved. Germline CDR1 and CDR2: MNHNS and SASEGT. CDR3 size: 14 residues. This chain's CDR3 is CVSSEGPQPLEQYF. The CDR3 region has the DNA TGTGTCAGCAGTGAAGGGCCCCAGCCCCTCGAGCAGTACTTC.